This T cell receptor (beta chain) was retrieved from a study of blood T cell repertoires in COVID-19. Study as a whole: Nucleic acid was either cDNA or gDNA, and it came from T cells, B-cell-depleted T cells, or PBMCs.

Here immunoSEQ multiplex PCR was the method, and the copy in TCRdb shows in-frame clones only, minus some. The sample includes about 320,000 clones, 87% of them seen just once. Assignments of participants to cohorts depended upon their own reported clinical history. Donors in Cohort 3 counted as recovered after two negative PCRs, clearance, or symptom resolution. Sequencing was performed on PBMCs or T cells enriched from blood (not recorded which). The receptor's source is a woman younger than 30 who had recovered from COVID-19.

The CDR3 sequence: CASSYQREGQGYGYTF. CDR3 nucleotide sequence: TGTGCCAGCAGTTACCAGAGGGAAGGACAGGGCTATGGCTACACCTTC. V and J are TRBV6-5 and TRBJ1-2; TRBD1 matches at 8 bases. The CDR3 consists of 16 residues. Germline assignment: CDR1 MNHEY and CDR2 SVGAGI. The trim removed 2 bases at V and 4 bases at J, leaving 9 bases unmatched.